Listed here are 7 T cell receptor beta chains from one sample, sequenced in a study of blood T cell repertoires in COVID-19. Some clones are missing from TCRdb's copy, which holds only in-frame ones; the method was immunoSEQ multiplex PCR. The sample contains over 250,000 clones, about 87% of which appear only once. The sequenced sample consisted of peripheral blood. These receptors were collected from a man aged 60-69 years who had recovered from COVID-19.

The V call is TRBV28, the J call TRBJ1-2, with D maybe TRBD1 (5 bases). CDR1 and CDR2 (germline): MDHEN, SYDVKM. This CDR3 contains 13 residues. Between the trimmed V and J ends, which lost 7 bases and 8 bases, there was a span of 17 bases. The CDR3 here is CASKVGGVRGYTF. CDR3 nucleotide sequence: TGTGCCAGCAAAGTGGGGGGGGTGAGAGGCTACACCTTC.

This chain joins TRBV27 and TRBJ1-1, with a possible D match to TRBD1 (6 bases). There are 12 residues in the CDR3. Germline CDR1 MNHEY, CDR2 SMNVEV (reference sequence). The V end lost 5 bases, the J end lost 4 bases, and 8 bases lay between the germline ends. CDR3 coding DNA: TGTGCCAGCAGTACAGGGAGCACTGAAGCTTTCTTT. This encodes CASSTGSTEAFF.

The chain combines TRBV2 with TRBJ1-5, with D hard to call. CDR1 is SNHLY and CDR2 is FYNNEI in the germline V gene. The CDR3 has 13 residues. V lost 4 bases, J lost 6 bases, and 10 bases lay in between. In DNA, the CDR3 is TGTGCCAGCAGTGCCGTTCAGGCTCAGCCCCAGCATTTT. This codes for CASSAVQAQPQHF.

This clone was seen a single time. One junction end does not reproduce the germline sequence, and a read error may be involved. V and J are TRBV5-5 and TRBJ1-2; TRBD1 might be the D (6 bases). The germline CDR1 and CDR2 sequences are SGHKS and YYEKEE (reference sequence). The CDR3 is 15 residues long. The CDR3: CASSLSPTGVYVYTF. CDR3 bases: TGTGCCAGCAGCCTCTCCCCGACAGGAGTATATGTCTACACCTTC. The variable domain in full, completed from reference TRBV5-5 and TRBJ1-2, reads DAGVTQSPTHLIKTRGQQVTLRCSPISGHKSVSWYQQVLGQGPQFIFQYYEKEERGRGNFPDRFSARQFPNYSSELNVNALLLGDSALYLCASSLSPTGVYVYTFGSGTRLTVV.

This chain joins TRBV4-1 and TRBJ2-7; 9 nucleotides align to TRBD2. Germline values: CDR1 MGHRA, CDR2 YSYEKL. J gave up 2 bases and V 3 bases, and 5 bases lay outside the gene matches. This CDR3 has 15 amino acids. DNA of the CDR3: TGCGCCAGCAGCCATACTAGCGGGTTACCCTACGAGCAGTACTTC. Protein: CASSHTSGLPYEQYF.

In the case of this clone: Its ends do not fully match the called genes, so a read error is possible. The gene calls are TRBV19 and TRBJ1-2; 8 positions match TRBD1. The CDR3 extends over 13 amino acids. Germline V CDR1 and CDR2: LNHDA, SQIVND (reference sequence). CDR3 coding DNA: TGTGCCAGTAGTATCGCCCCGGACAGGGCTTATTTCTTC. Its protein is CASSIAPDRAYFF.

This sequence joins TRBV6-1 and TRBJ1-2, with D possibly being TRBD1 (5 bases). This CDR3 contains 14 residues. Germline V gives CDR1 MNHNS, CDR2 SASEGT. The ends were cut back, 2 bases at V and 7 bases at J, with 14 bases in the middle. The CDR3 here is CASSETLFGAGYTF. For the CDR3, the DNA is TGTGCCAGCAGTGAAACCCTCTTTGGGGCTGGCTACACCTTC.